Listed below are T cell receptor beta chains from one sample, sequenced in a study of T-cell reconstitution after alpha-beta-depleted transplantation in children. TCRdb used MiXCR to reprocess the PCR reads, holding one entry per CDR3 protein. In the table there are fewer than 400,000 distinct CDR3 sequences, roughly 22% of which are singletons. This material consisted of PBMCs from the stem cell graft donor, taken from the stem cell graft. These receptors were obtained from a human donor who donated a stem cell graft to a child with acute myeloid leukemia. Both conserved end residues are part of each CDR3. Each record gives: clone size, D gene, J gene, V gene, CDR3 DNA, CDR3 protein. The D gene is left open where the match is weak. The size entry is marked missing in some rows and otherwise reads once, few, many or a size class.

- - TRBJ2-7 TRBV7-9 TGTGCCAGCACGGGCAGGGAAGCCTACGAGCAGTACTTC CASTGREAYEQYF
- - TRBJ1-1 TRBV4-1 TGCGCCAGCAGCCAAGACGCAGGGGTCGGGGACACTGAAGCTTTCTTT CASSQDAGVGDTEAFF
few - TRBJ2-3 TRBV15 TGTGCCACCAGCAGAGGGGTAGCTGCTAGCACAGATACGCAGTATTTT CATSRGVAASTDTQYF
- - TRBJ2-3 TRBV12-3/TRBV12-4 TGTGCCAGCAGTTTTGACGACAGGCCCACAGATACGCAGTATTTT CASSFDDRPTDTQYF
- - TRBJ2-1 TRBV11-2 TGTGCCAGCAGCCTCGCCCTCCGACTAGGCAGGCCCTACAATGAGCAGTTCTTC CASSLALRLGRPYNEQFF
few TRBD2 TRBJ2-3 TRBV20-1 TGCAGTGCTAGAGATCAAGTAGCGGGAGTAGTCACGCAGTATTTT CSARDQVAGVVTQYF
many - TRBJ2-1 TRBV29-1 TGCAGCGTTCCAAAACCGGGCCTACGTGGTGAGCAGTTCTTC CSVPKPGLRGEQFF
- TRBD1 TRBJ2-7 TRBV29-1 TGCAGCGTTGAAGGGGACAGATCCTACGAGCAGTACTTC CSVEGDRSYEQYF
- - TRBJ2-5 TRBV12-3/TRBV12-4 TGTGCCAGCAGTCGTTTGGTGGGGGAAGAGACCCAGTACTTC CASSRLVGEETQYF
many - TRBJ2-3 TRBV12-3/TRBV12-4 TGTGCCAGCAGTTTATCCAGTTTTAGCACAGATACGCAGTATTTT CASSLSSFSTDTQYF
once - TRBJ2-7 TRBV3-1 TGTGCCAGCAGCTCTCGGCCGCCTAGCTCCACCTCCTACGAGCAGTACTTC CASSSRPPSSTSYEQYF
- - TRBJ2-7 TRBV5-5 TGTGCCAGCAGCTTGGGCCTACGACAGACCTACGAGCAGTACTTC CASSLGLRQTYEQYF
few TRBD2 TRBJ2-2 TRBV27 TGTGCCAGCAGTTTATCGATCGGGGGACTAGCGGGAGTTACCGGGGAGCTGTTTTTT CASSLSIGGLAGVTGELFF
few - TRBJ2-1 TRBV15 TGTGCCACCAGCAGAGGGGCTAGCGAATACTACAATGAGCAGTTCTTC CATSRGASEYYNEQFF
- TRBD2 TRBJ2-3 TRBV20-1 TGCAGTGCTAGCCTAAAAGGGGGCCGAGAGCGGGAGGCAGATACGCAGTATTTT CSASLKGGREREADTQYF
few - TRBJ1-5 TRBV20-1 TGCAGTGCTAGCGGGGGTCAGGGAGGCAATCAGCCCCAGCATTTT CSASGGQGGNQPQHF
many - TRBJ2-7 TRBV4-1 TGCGCCAGCAGCCCTACGCCAGGGACCTACGAGCAGTACTTC CASSPTPGTYEQYF
few TRBD2 TRBJ2-1 TRBV28 TGTGCCAGCAGGGACGGGACTAGCGGGAGGAGGGGCAATGAGCAGTTCTTC CASRDGTSGRRGNEQFF
many - TRBJ2-7 TRBV10-3 TGTGCCATCAGTGAATCAACCGGGATCTACGAGCAGTACTTC CAISESTGIYEQYF
- - TRBJ2-1 TRBV20-1 TGCAGTGCCCCGGGGGTGGGTCCCAATGAGCAGTTCTTC CSAPGVGPNEQFF
- TRBD2 TRBJ2-1 TRBV20-1 TGCAGTGCTAGAGTCCCAATGGGACTAGCGGGCCCCTACAATGAGCAGTTCTTC CSARVPMGLAGPYNEQFF
many - TRBJ1-1 TRBV20-1 TGCAGTGCTAGGCAGGGGATGAACACTGAAGCTTTCTTT CSARQGMNTEAFF
- - TRBJ1-1 TRBV4-1 TGCGCCAGCAGCCGACGGGAAGACAGTGGCAACACTGAAGCTTTCTTT CASSRREDSGNTEAFF
many - TRBJ2-5 TRBV12-3/TRBV12-4 TGTGCCAGCAGTTTCTCAGAGACCCAGTACTTC CASSFSETQYF
many - TRBJ1-6 TRBV29-1 TGCAGCTATGACAACTCGCTGAGCTCCTATAATTCACCCCTCCACTTT CSYDNSLSSYNSPLHF
- - TRBJ2-7 TRBV4-2 TGTGCCAGCAGCCACCGACCAGGGCCCCTATCCTACGAGCAGTACTTC CASSHRPGPLSYEQYF
- - TRBJ2-7 TRBV7-7 TGTGCTAGCAGCTTAGTGGCTCCTAGCGCCCTCTCCTACGAGCAGTACTTC CASSLVAPSALSYEQYF
- TRBD1 TRBJ2-7 TRBV20-1 TGCAGTGCTTTTGGGACAGGTCCTAACGAGCAGTACTTC CSAFGTGPNEQYF
- TRBD2 TRBJ2-1 TRBV27 TGTGCCAGCAGTTTCGCGGGAGTCGAGCAGTTCTTC CASSFAGVEQFF
few - TRBJ2-2 TRBV24-1 TGTGCCACCAGCCCCCCAGAGAGCACCGGGGAGCTGTTTTTT CATSPPESTGELFF
few - TRBJ2-5 TRBV7-3 TGTGCCAGCAGCTCCAGCGGAGGAGGAGAGACCCAGTACTTC CASSSSGGGETQYF
many TRBD2 TRBJ2-1 TRBV20-1 TGCAGTGCTAGAGCAACTCTAGCGGGAAGGTTCAATGAGCAGTTCTTC CSARATLAGRFNEQFF
many TRBD1 TRBJ2-1 TRBV20-1 TGCAGTCCCACGGGACAGTCAAATGAGCAGTTCTTC CSPTGQSNEQFF
- - TRBJ2-2 TRBV20-1 TGCAGTGCTAGAGATCCAAGGGGGAACGGGGAGCTGTTTTTT CSARDPRGNGELFF
few - TRBJ1-5 TRBV12-3/TRBV12-4 TGTGCCAGCACTACCCTAGCCAGCAATCAGCCCCAGCATTTT CASTTLASNQPQHF
- - TRBJ2-6 TRBV7-6 TGTGCCAGCAGCTTAGACCCGAACTCTGGGGCCAACGTCCTGACTTTC CASSLDPNSGANVLTF
many TRBD2 TRBJ2-2 TRBV5-1 TGCGCCAGCACCGTCGGGACTAGCGTCGGGGAGCTGTTTTTT CASTVGTSVGELFF
- TRBD1 TRBJ2-1 TRBV10-3 TGTGCCATCAGTGAGTCCGGGACAGGGGGGTATGAGCAGTTCTTC CAISESGTGGYEQFF
many - TRBJ2-1 TRBV20-1 TGCAGTGCTAGAGAAGGAGGGAGTAATCACAATGAGCAGTTCTTC CSAREGGSNHNEQFF
- - TRBJ2-5 TRBV7-2 TGTGCCAGCAGCCCTCGGAGTAGCGCAGTCCAAGAGACCCAGTACTTC CASSPRSSAVQETQYF
- TRBD2 TRBJ2-5 TRBV7-3 TGTGCCAGCAGCCCTGGACTAGGTCGGGGGCAAGAGACCCAGTACTTC CASSPGLGRGQETQYF
many - TRBJ1-3 TRBV12-3/TRBV12-4 TGTGCCAGCAGTCTGAGCTCTGGAAACACCATATATTTT CASSLSSGNTIYF
few - TRBJ1-2 TRBV13 TGTGCCAGCAGCTTAGCTGCAGCGGGGACCCATGGCTACACCTTC CASSLAAAGTHGYTF
many - TRBJ2-3 TRBV20-1 TGCAGTGCTAGAGGCGATAGCGCCCAGGCGGTTACGCAGTATTTT CSARGDSAQAVTQYF
- TRBD2 TRBJ2-7 TRBV28 TGTGCCAGCAGTTCGGGGGGTCTCTACGAGCAGTACTTC CASSSGGLYEQYF
many - TRBJ1-1 TRBV20-1 TGCAGTGCTAGACAGGGTCGGCTGAACACTGAAGCTTTCTTT CSARQGRLNTEAFF
- - TRBJ1-3 TRBV11-2 TGTGCCAGCAGCTTAGGAGCTCGCGGATTCTCTGGAAACACCATATATTTT CASSLGARGFSGNTIYF
- - TRBJ1-1 TRBV5-6 TGTGCCAGCAGCGCATTCCGGGTCAACACTGAAGCTTTCTTT CASSAFRVNTEAFF
few TRBD2 TRBJ2-7 TRBV24-1 TGTGCCACCAGTGGGGCTAGCGGAAGCTCCTACGAGCAGTACTTC CATSGASGSSYEQYF
- TRBD2 TRBJ2-5 TRBV10-3 TGTGCCATCAGTGAGTCCAGCGGGATCGCGGAGACCCAGTACTTC CAISESSGIAETQYF
few - TRBJ1-5 TRBV6-5 TGTGCCAGCAGTTACAGCCACAGTCCCCAGGACAGAGGGCAGCCCCAGCATTTT CASSYSHSPQDRGQPQHF
- - TRBJ2-3 TRBV28 TGTGCCAGCAGTTTTCTGGACAGTCGCACAGATACGCAGTATTTT CASSFLDSRTDTQYF
few - TRBJ2-3 TRBV7-3 TGTGCCAGCAGCTTAACGGGGGCTGCTGTCGGGTCAGATACGCAGTATTTT CASSLTGAAVGSDTQYF
few TRBD1 TRBJ2-2 TRBV20-1 TGCAGTGCTAGTGAGGGACAGGGTGACACCGGGGAGCTGTTTTTT CSASEGQGDTGELFF